The T cell receptor beta chain under discussion was sequenced for a study of identical twins' blood T cells. Study background: Twelve libraries, six alpha and six beta, gave around 50 million reads. Findings of the study overall: Shared CDR3 clonotype counts between two donors mainly tracked the product of their cloneset sizes, twins included.

Only a few counts were recorded for this clonotype. What it binds is not known. The germline V gene encodes CDR1 MNHEY and CDR2 SVGAGI. The CDR3 has 16 amino acids. V dropped 0 bases and J dropped 5; count of bases not matched to a gene: 6. TCR cDNA libraries came from RNA via a modified published protocol. From the 5' RACE reads, TCRdb called clonotypes with MiXCR, one entry per CDR3 protein. The sample yields 300,000 to 400,000 distinct CDR3 sequences, around 30% seen once. This TCR came from a woman aged 18-50 years in good health. This chain connects TRBV6-5 to TRBJ2-3, with 9 bases lining up with TRBD2. The sequencing sample was made of PBMCs. The CDR3 loop reads CASSYSLAGWGDTQYF. The CDR3 DNA reads as TGTGCCAGCAGTTACTCCCTAGCGGGATGGGGAGATACGCAGTATTTT.